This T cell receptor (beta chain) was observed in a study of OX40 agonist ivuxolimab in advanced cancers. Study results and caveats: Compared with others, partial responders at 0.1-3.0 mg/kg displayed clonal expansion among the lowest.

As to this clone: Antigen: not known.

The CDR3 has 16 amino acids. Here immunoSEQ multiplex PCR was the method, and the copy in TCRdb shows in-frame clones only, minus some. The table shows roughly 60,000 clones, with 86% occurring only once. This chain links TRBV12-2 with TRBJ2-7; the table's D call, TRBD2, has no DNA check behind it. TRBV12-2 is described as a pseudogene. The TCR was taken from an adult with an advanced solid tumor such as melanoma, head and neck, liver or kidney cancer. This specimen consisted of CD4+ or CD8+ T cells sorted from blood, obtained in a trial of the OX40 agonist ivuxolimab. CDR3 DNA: TGTGCAAGTCGCCCCATTATGGGGAGCTCTGGGAACGAGCAGTACTTC. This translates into CASRPIMGSSGNEQYF.